Each of the 12 T cell receptor beta chains below was sequenced from the same sample in a study of OX40 agonist ivuxolimab in advanced cancers. TCRdb's table, derived via immunoSEQ multiplex PCR, lists solely in-frame clones and lacks some. The sample lists 100,000 to 140,000 clones; approximately 90% were seen once. Here the sequenced sample was CD4+ or CD8+ T cells sorted from blood, taken in a trial of the OX40 agonist ivuxolimab. The receptors come from an adult with an advanced solid tumor such as melanoma, head and neck, liver or kidney cancer.

The J gene is TRBJ2-5, the V gene TRBV10-2; 10 bases match TRBD1. The DNA end is more similar to TRBJ2-7, so the J call may be wrong. In germline, CDR1 is WSHSY, CDR2 SAAADI. The CDR3 runs to 14 residues. The CDR3 sequence: CASSGQGQGYEQYF. The CDR3 coding sequence is TGCGCCAGCAGTGGTCAGGGACAGGGGTACGAGCAGTACTTC.

The V gene is TRBV28, the J gene TRBJ2-7; weak D call: TRBD1 (5 bases). The CDR3 spans 15 residues. Per germline, CDR1 MDHEN and CDR2 SYDVKM. V lost 5 bases and J lost 0, with 14 bases in between. CDR3 sequence (DNA): TGTGCCAGCAGTGTCCCCAGGGCCAGCTCCTACGAGCAGTACTTC. This codes for CASSVPRASSYEQYF.

The J gene is TRBJ2-7, the V gene TRBV28, with a tentative D call TRBD1 (6 bases). Trimming cost V 5 bases and J 3 bases, with 20 bases left between them. This CDR3 comprises 16 residues. Germline V gene sequence: CDR1 MDHEN, CDR2 SYDVKM. This CDR3 is CASSPPWGPRLYEQYF. The CDR3 DNA follows: TGTGCCAGCAGTCCTCCCTGGGGGCCCCGTCTCTACGAGCAGTACTTC.

The J gene is TRBJ2-3, the V gene TRBV4-1; D is uncertain. This CDR3 is built from 13 residues. V gave up 8 bases and J gave up 2 bases, with 11 bases separating them. CDR1 MGHRA and CDR2 YSYEKL come from the germline V gene. In DNA form, the CDR3 reads TGCGCCAGCTCCGGTGTTTCCACAGATACGCAGTATTTT. It specifies CASSGVSTDTQYF.

This clone came up once. The V and J genes are TRBV7-4 and TRBJ1-1; D gene uncertain. CDR1 and CDR2 from the germline V gene are SGHVT and SQSDAQ. V lost 5 bases and J lost 4, with 17 bases in between. This CDR3 has 15 amino acids. Here the CDR3 reads CASSPQSVYSTEAFF. The CDR3 region has the DNA TGTGCCAGCAGCCCACAATCCGTTTATTCCACTGAAGCTTTCTTT.

The sample holds a few counts of this clone. The chain combines TRBV28 with TRBJ2-7, with TRBD2 identical over 8 bases. Germline lookup yields CDR1 MDHEN and CDR2 SYDVKM. Unmatched junction bases numbered 8, after V lost 6 bases and J lost 7 bases. CDR3 length: 13 amino acids. As DNA, the CDR3 is TGTGCCAGCAGGCAAACGGGGACTAGGGAGCAGTACTTC. Translating it yields CASRQTGTREQYF.

This chain links TRBV7-2 with TRBJ2-5; a possible D gene is TRBD2 (5 bases). Germline V lookup: CDR1 SGHTA, CDR2 FQGNSA. With 5 bases removed from V and 1 base from J, the gap between germline ends came to 11 bases. The CDR3 loop spans 14 amino acids. CDR3 nucleotides: TGTGCCAGCAGCCGGAGCGGAGCCCAAGAGACCCAGTACTTC. It codes for CASSRSGAQETQYF.

This chain links TRBV4-2 with TRBJ1-1; 8 bases are a match to TRBD1. The J segment lost 0 bases and the V segment lost 4 bases, leaving 16 bases of the junction unmatched. Germline lookup yields CDR1 LGHNA and CDR2 YNFKEQ. The CDR3 loop spans 19 amino acids. In DNA form, the CDR3 reads TGTGCCAGCAGCCCTTCGTTATCACCGGGACAGGCTATGAACACTGAAGCTTTCTTT. Amino acid sequence: CASSPSLSPGQAMNTEAFF.

V usage is TRBV5-6 and J usage is TRBJ2-7; D is unclear. The CDR3 is 14 amino acids. Per germline, CDR1 SGHDT and CDR2 YYEEEE. V lost 0 bases and J 2 bases, leaving 9 bases between the germline ends. The CDR3 sequence is CASSLGLEAYEQYF. The DNA of the CDR3 is TGTGCCAGCAGCTTGGGGCTAGAGGCCTACGAGCAGTACTTC.

The V call is TRBV4-2, the J call TRBJ1-6; D is undetermined. This CDR3 is 16 amino acids long. The V and J ends lost 0 bases and 8 bases respectively, with 14 bases between them. CDR1 LGHNA and CDR2 YNFKEQ come from the germline V gene. The CDR3 protein is CASSQERWGGDSPLHF. DNA of the CDR3: TGTGCCAGCAGCCAAGAAAGGTGGGGTGGAGATTCACCCCTCCACTTT.

This clone came up once. V usage is TRBV11-3 and J usage is TRBJ2-1; D not certain. Trimming shortened V by 6 bases and J by 9 bases, and 21 bases separated the two germline ends. The V gene's germline CDR1 is SGHNT and CDR2 YENEEA. There are 15 residues in the CDR3. The CDR3 loop reads CASSPPQRKVSEQFF. The CDR3, as DNA: TGTGCCAGCAGTCCGCCGCAGCGTAAGGTATCTGAGCAGTTCTTC.

This chain joins TRBV28 and TRBJ1-2; 8 positions agree with TRBD1. V shed 8 bases and J 8 bases; nucleotides not matched to a gene: 10. Germline V gene data show CDR1 as MDHEN and CDR2 as SYDVKM. This CDR3 region has 13 residues. The CDR3 coding sequence is TGTGCCAGCGCTTCGGGACAGGTGAGAGGCTACACCTTC. Residues: CASASGQVRGYTF.